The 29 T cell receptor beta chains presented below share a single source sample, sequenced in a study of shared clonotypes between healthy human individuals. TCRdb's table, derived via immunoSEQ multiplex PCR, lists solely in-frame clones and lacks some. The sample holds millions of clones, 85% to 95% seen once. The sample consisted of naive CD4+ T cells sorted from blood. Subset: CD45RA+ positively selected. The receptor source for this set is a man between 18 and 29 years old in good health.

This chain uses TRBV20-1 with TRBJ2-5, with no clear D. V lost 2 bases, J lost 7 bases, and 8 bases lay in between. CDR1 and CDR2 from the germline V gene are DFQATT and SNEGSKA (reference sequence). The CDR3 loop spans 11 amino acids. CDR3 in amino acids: CSARQPRTQYF. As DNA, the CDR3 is TGCAGTGCTAGACAGCCCCGGACCCAGTACTTC.

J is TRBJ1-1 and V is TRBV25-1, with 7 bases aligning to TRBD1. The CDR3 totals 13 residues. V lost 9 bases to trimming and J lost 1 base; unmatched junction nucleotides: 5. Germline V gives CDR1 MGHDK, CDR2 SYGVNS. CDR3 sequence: CASLGGWNTEAFF. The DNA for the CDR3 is TGTGCCAGTCTAGGGGGCTGGAACACTGAAGCTTTCTTT. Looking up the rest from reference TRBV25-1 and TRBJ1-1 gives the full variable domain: EADIYQTPRYLVIGTGKKITLECSQTMGHDKMYWYQQDPGMELHLIHYSYGVNSTEKGDLSSESTVSRIRTEHFPLTLESARPSHTSQYLCASLGGWNTEAFFGQGTRLTVV.

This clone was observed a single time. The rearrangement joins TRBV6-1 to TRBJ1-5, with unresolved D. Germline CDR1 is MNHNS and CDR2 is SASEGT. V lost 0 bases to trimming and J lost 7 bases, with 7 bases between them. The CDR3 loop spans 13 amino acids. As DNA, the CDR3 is TGTGCCAGCAGTGAAGCGGCAGGACAGCCCCAGCATTTT. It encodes CASSEAAGQPQHF.

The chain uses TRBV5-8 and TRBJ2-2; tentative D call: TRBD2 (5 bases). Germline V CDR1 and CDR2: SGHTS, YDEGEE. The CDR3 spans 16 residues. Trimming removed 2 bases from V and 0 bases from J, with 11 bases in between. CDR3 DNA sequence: TGTGCCAGCAGCTTTCTCGGAGGATCGAACACCGGGGAGCTGTTTTTT. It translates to CASSFLGGSNTGELFF.

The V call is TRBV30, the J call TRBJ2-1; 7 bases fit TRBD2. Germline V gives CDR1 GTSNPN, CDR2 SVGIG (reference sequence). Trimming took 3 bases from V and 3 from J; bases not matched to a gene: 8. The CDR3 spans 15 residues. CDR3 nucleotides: TGTGCCTGGAGCAGAGGGGACTATGACTACAATGAGCAGTTCTTC. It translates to CAWSRGDYDYNEQFF.

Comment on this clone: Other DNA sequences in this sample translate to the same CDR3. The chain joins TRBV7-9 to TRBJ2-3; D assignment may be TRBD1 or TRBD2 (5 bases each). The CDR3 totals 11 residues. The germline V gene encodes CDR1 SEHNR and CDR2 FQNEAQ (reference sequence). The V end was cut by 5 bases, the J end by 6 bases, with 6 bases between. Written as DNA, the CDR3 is TGTGCCAGCAGCGAGGGGGATACGCAGTATTTT. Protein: CASSEGDTQYF.

DNA of the CDR3: TGCGCCAGCAGCTTGAGCCCCTCCTACAATGAGCAGTTCTTC. Translating it yields CASSLSPSYNEQFF. This chain uses TRBV5-1 with TRBJ2-1; D not resolved. Trimming stripped 1 base from V and 0 bases from J, with 5 bases between. There are 14 residues in the CDR3. Germline CDR1 is SGHRS and CDR2 is YFSETQ.

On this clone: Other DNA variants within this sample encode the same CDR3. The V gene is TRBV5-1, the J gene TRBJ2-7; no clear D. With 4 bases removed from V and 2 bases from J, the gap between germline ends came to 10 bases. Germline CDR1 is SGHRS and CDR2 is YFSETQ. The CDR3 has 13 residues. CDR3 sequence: CASSRASPYEQYF. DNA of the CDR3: TGCGCCAGCAGCAGGGCGTCCCCCTACGAGCAGTACTTC.

The CDR3 protein is CASSRVAGGTYEQYF. The CDR3 bases are TGTGCCAGCAGTAGGGTAGCGGGGGGTACCTACGAGCAGTACTTC. V usage is TRBV27 and J usage is TRBJ2-7; 10 bases match TRBD2. Trimming removed 5 bases from V and 2 bases from J; junction bases left unmatched: 6. The germline V gene has CDR1 MNHEY and CDR2 SMNVEV (reference sequence). The CDR3 has 15 residues.

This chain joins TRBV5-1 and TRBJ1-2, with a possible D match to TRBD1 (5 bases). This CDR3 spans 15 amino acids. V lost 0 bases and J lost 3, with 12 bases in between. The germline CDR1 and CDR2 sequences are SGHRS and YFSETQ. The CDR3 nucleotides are TGCGCCAGCAGCTTGGACACCGGGACCTACTATGGCTACACCTTC. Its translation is CASSLDTGTYYGYTF.

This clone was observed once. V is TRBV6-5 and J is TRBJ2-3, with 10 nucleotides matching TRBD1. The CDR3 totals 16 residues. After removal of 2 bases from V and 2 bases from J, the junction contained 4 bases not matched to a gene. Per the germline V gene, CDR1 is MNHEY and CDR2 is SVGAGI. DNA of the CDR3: TGTGCCAGCAGTTACGGGACAGGGGAACCCACAGATACGCAGTATTTT. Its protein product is CASSYGTGEPTDTQYF.

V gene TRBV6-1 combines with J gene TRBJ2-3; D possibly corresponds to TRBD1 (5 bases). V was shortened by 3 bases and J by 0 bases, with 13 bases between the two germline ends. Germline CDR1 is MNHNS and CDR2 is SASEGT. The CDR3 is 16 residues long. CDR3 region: CASSDNLGRSTDTQYF. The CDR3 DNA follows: TGTGCCAGCAGTGACAACTTGGGGCGGAGCACAGATACGCAGTATTTT.

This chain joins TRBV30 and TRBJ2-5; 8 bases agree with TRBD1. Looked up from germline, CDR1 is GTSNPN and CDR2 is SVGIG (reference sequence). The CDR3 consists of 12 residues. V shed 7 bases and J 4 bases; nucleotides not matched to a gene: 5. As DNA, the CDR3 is TGTGCCTCAACAGGGGGAGCAGAGACCCAGTACTTC. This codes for CASTGGAETQYF.

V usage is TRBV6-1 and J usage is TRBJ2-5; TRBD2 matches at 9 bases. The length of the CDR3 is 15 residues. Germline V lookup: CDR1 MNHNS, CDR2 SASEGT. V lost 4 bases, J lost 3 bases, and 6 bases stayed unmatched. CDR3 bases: TGTGCCAGCAGTGGTCTGGGACTAGCTGAAGAGACCCAGTACTTC. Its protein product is CASSGLGLAEETQYF.

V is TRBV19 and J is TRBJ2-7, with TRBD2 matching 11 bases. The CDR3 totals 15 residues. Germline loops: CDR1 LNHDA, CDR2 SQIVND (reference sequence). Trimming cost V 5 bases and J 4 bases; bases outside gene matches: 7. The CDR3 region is CASSGGTSGEYEQYF. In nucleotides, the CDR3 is TGTGCCAGTAGTGGCGGGACTAGCGGTGAATACGAGCAGTACTTC. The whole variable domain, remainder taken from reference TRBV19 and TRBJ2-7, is DGGITQSPKYLFRKEGQNVTLSCEQNLNHDAMYWYRQDPGQGLRLIYYSQIVNDFQKGDIAEGYSVSREKKESFPLTVTSAQKNPTAFYLCASSGGTSGEYEQYFGPGTRLTVT.

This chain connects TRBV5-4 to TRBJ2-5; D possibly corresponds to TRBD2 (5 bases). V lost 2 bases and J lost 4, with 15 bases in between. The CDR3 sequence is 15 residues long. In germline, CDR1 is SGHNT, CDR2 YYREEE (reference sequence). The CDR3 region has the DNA TGTGCCAGCAGCTTAGTTCCAACCGCGGGAGAGACCCAGTACTTC. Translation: CASSLVPTAGETQYF.

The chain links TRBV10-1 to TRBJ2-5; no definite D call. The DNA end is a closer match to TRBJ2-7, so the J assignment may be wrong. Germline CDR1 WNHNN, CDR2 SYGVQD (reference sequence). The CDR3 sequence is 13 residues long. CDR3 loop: CASSVGNAYEQYF. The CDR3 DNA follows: TGCGCCAGCAGTGTAGGAAACGCCTACGAGCAGTACTTC.

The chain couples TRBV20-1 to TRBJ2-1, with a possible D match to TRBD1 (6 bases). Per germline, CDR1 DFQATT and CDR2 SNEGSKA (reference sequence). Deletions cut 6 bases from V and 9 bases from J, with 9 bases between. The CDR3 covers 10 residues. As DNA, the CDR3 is TGCAGTGCCATCAGGGGTGAGCAGTTCTTC. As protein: CSAIRGEQFF.

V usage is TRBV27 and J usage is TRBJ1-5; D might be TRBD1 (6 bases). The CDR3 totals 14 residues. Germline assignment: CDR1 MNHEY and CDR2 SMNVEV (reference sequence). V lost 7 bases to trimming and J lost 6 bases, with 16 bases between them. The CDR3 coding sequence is TGTGCCAGCAAAGGTCCAGGGGTGAGTCAGCCCCAGCATTTT. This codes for CASKGPGVSQPQHF.

CDR3 sequence reads: CASSQINTIYF. As DNA, the CDR3 is TGTGCCAGCAGCCAAATAAACACCATATATTTT. This chain connects TRBV28 to TRBJ1-3, with D unclear. Germline V lookup: CDR1 MDHEN, CDR2 SYDVKM. With 6 bases removed from V and 6 bases from J, the gap between germline ends came to 6 bases. This CDR3 spans 11 amino acids. Complete variable domain (other parts from reference TRBV28 and TRBJ1-3): DVKVTQSSRYLVKRTGEKVFLECVQDMDHENMFWYRQDPGLGLRLIYFSYDVKMKEKGDIPEGYSVSREKKERFSLILESASTNQTSMYLCASSQINTIYFGEGSWLTVV.

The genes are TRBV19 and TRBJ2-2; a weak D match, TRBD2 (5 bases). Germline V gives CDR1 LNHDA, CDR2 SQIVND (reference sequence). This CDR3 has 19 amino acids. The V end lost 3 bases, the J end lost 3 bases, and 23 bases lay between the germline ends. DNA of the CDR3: TGTGCCAGTAGTATCCTAAAAGGGAGATTTCAGGCGGACACCGGGGAGCTGTTTTTT. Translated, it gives CASSILKGRFQADTGELFF.

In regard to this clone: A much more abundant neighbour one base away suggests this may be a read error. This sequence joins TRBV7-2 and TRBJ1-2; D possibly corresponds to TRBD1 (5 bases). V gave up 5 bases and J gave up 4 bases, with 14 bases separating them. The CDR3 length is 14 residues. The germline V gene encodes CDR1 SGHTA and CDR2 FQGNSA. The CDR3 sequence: CASSPRPGTYGYTF. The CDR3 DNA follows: TGTGCCAGCAGCCCCCGACCGGGGACCTATGGCTACACCTTC.

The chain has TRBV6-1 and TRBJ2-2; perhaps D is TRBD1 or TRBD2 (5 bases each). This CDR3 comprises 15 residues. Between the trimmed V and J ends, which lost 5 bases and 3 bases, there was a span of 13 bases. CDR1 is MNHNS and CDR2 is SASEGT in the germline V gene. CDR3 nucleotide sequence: TGTGCCAGCAGTCCCCGGGACGGGTACACCGGGGAGCTGTTTTTT. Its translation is CASSPRDGYTGELFF.

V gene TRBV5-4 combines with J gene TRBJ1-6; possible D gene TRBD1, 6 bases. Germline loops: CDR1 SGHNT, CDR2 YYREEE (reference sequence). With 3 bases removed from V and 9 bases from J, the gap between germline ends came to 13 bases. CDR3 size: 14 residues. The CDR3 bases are TGTGCCAGCAGCTCCGCTACAGGGCTTTCACCCCTCCACTTT. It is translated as CASSSATGLSPLHF.

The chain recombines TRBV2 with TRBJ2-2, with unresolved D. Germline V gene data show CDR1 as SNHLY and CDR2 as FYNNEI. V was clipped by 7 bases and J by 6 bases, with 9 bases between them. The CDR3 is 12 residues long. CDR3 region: CASKALAGELFF. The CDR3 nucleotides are TGTGCCAGCAAAGCATTGGCCGGGGAGCTGTTTTTT. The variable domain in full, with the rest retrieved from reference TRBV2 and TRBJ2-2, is EPEVTQTPSHQVTQMGQEVILRCVPISNHLYFYWYRQILGQKVEFLVSFYNNEISEKSEIFDDQFSVERPDGSNFTLKIRSTKLEDSAMYFCASKALAGELFFGEGSRLTVL.

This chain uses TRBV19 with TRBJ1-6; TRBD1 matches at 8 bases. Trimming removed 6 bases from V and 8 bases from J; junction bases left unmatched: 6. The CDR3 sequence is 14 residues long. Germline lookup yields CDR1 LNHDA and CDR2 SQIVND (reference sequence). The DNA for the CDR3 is TGTGCCAGTAGCGCGGACAGGGTGGATTCACCCCTCCACTTT. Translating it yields CASSADRVDSPLHF.

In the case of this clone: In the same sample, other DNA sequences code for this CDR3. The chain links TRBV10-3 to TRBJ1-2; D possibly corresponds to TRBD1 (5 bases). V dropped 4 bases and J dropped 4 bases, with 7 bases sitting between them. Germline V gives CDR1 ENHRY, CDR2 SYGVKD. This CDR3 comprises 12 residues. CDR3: CAISGQGYGYTF. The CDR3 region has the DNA TGTGCCATCAGTGGGCAGGGCTATGGCTACACCTTC.

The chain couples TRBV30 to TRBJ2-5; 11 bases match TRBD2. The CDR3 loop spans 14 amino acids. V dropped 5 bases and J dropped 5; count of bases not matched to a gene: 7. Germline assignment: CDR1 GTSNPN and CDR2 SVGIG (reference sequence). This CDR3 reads CAWEIAGGRETQYF. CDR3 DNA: TGTGCCTGGGAAATAGCGGGAGGGCGGGAGACCCAGTACTTC.

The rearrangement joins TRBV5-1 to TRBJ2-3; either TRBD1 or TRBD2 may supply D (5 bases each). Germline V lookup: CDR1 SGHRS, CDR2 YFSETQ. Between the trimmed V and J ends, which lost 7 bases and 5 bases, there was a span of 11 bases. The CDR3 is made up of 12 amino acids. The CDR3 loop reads CASGGIGDTQYF. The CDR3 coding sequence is TGCGCCAGCGGGGGAATTGGAGATACGCAGTATTTT.